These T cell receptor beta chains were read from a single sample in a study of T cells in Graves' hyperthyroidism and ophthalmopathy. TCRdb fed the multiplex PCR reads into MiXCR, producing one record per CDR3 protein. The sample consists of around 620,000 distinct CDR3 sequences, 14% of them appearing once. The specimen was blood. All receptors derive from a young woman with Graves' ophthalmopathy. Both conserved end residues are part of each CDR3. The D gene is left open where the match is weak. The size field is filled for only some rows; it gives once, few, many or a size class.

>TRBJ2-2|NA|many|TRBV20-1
TGCAGTGCTAGAGATTCGGTCCCCACCGGGGAGCTGTTTTTT
CSARDSVPTGELFF
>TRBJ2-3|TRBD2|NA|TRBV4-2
TGTGCCAGCAGCCAAGATTGGACTAGAACCCCGACTAACACAGATACGCAGTATTTT
CASSQDWTRTPTNTDTQYF
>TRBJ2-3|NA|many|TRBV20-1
TGCAGTGCTAGAGAGGCTACCCTAAGCACAGATACGCAGTATTTT
CSAREATLSTDTQYF
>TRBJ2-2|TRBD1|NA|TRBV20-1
TGCAGTGCTTCAAGACAGGGGAACACCGGGGAGCTGTTTTTT
CSASRQGNTGELFF
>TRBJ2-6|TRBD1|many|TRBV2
TGTGCCAGCAGTAGGGACAGGGTGGTCGGGGCCAACGTCCTGACTTTC
CASSRDRVVGANVLTF
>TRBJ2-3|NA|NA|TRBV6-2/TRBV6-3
TGTGCCACCAACTTCCTGGTAGGCACAGATACGCAGTATTTT
CATNFLVGTDTQYF
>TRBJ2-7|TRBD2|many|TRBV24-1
TGTGCCACCAGTCAGACTAGCGAGTACGAGCAGTACTTC
CATSQTSEYEQYF
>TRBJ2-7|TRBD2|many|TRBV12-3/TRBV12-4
TGTGCCAGCAGTTTAGAGGGACTAGCGGGAGTTGCCCATTGGGAGCAGTACTTC
CASSLEGLAGVAHWEQYF
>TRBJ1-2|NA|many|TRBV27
TGTGCCAGCAGTTTGGGCTTCGGGGGCTCTGGCTACACCTTC
CASSLGFGGSGYTF
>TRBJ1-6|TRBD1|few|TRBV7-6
TGTGCCAGCAGCCGTGGACAGGGGGTAAATTCACCCCTCCACTTT
CASSRGQGVNSPLHF
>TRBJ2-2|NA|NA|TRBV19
TGTGCCAGTACCCGGGAGAGCCAACCGAACACCGGGGAGCTGTTTTTT
CASTRESQPNTGELFF
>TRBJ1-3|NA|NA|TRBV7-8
TGTGGCAGCAGCTCCTCTGGGGGGGTTCACTCTGGAAACACCATATATTTT
CGSSSSGGVHSGNTIYF
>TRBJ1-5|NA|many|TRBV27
TGTGCCAGCAAACTAACACAGACCAATCAGCCCCAGCATTTT
CASKLTQTNQPQHF
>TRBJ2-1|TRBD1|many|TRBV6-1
TGTGCCAGCAGTCCTACGCACTCCGGGACAGGGGTTGGAAATGAGCAGTTCTTC
CASSPTHSGTGVGNEQFF
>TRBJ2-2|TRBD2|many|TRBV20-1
TGCAGTGCTAACCGGGACTACTGGCCGAACACCGGGGAGCTGTTTTTT
CSANRDYWPNTGELFF
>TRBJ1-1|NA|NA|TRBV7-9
TGTGCCATCCCACGGGGGGCTGAAGCTTTCTTT
CAIPRGAEAFF
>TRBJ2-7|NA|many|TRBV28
TGTGCCAGCAGTTTTTACAGGGATGCCTACGAGCAGTACTTC
CASSFYRDAYEQYF
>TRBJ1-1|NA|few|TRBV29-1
TGCAGCGCCCATGGGGTGAACACTGAAGCTTTCTTT
CSAHGVNTEAFF
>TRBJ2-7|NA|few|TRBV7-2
TGTGCCAGCAGCTTAGTTTTTGGCGGCCGTGGCTACGAGCAGTACTTC
CASSLVFGGRGYEQYF
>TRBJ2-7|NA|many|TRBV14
TGTGCCAGCAGCCAAGATGCAGGGCTCTACGAGCAGTACTTC
CASSQDAGLYEQYF
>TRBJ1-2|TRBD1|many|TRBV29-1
TGCAGCGCTACAAACTCCGGGACAGTCTATGGCTACACCTTC
CSATNSGTVYGYTF
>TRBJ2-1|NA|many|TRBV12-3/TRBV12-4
TGTGCCAGCAGTTTGATTGGTTGGCAGGGATCCTACAATGAGCAGTTCTTC
CASSLIGWQGSYNEQFF
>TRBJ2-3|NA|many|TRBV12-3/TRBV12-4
TGTGCCAGCAGCCCGGGCTACCTTAGGGATACGCAGTATTTT
CASSPGYLRDTQYF
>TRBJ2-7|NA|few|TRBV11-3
TGTGCCAGCAGCCTAGGGGGGGACACAATCCCCTACGAGCAGTACTTC
CASSLGGDTIPYEQYF
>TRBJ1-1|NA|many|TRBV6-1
TGTGCCAGCAGGGCCGGGGCGAACACTGAAGCTTTCTTT
CASRAGANTEAFF